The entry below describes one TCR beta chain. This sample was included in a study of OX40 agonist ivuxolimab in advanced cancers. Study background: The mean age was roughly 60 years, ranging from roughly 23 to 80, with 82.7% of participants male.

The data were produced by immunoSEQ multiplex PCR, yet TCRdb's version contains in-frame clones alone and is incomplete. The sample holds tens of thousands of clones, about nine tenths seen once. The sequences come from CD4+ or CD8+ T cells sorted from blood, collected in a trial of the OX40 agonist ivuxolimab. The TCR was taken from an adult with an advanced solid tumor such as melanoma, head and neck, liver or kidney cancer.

CDR3 bases: TGTGCCAGCAGCTCGACTAGCGGGAGATTAGATACGCAGTATTTT. As protein: CASSSTSGRLDTQYF. The V and J genes are TRBV7-9 and TRBJ2-3; TRBD2 aligns across 12 bases. This CDR3 region has 15 residues. Germline values: CDR1 SEHNR, CDR2 FQNEAQ (reference sequence). The trim removed 4 bases at V and 5 bases at J, leaving 4 bases unmatched.